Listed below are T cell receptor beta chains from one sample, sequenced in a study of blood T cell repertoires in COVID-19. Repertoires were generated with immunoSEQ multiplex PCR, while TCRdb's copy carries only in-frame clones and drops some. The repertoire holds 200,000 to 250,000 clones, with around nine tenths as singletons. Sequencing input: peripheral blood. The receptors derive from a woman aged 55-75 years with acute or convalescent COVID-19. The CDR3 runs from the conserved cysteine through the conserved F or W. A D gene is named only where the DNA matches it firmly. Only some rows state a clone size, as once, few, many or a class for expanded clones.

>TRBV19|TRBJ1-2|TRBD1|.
TGTGCCAGTAGAGCAACAGGGGTTACCTATGGCTACACCTTC
CASRATGVTYGYTF
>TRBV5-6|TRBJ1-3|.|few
TGTGCCAGCAGCAAACAGGGTCTTAGTGGAAACACCATATATTTT
CASSKQGLSGNTIYF
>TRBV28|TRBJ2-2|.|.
TGTGCCAGCACCAGCGGTTTCTCCGGGGAGCTGTTTTTT
CASTSGFSGELFF
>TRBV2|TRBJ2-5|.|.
TGTGCCAGCACTAAGTCAGAGACCCAGTACTTC
CASTKSETQYF
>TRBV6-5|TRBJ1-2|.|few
TGTGCCAGCAGTTACTCTGAACAGCCCTATGGCTACACCTTC
CASSYSEQPYGYTF
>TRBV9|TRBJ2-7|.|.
TGTGCCAGCAGCGTATTAGCGGAGAGCTCCTACGAGCAGTACTTC
CASSVLAESSYEQYF
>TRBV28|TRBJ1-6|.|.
TGTGCCAGCACCTTGGGGGGGGCGTCGGGTTCACCCCTCCACTTT
CASTLGGASGSPLHF
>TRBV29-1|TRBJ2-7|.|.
TGCAGCGTTGAAGATTGGGCGCAGGGAGGAGTGAACGAGCAGTACTTC
CSVEDWAQGGVNEQYF
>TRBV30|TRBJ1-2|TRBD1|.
TGTGCCTGGGAGCGGGACAGGGGAAGCAATGGCTACACCTTC
CAWERDRGSNGYTF
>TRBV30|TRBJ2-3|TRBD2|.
TGTGCCTGGAGTGTCGGTAGCGGGGGGGAATATACGCAGTATTTT
CAWSVGSGGEYTQYF
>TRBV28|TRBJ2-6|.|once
TGTGCCAGCAGTCCAGCAGGGACTGGGGCCAACGTCCTGACTTTC
CASSPAGTGANVLTF
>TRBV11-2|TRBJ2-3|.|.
TGTGCCAGCAGCTTAGATTTTTATCCAGATACGCAGTATTTT
CASSLDFYPDTQYF
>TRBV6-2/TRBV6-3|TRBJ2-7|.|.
TGTGCCAGCAGTTACCTATTCGAGCAGTACTTC
CASSYLFEQYF
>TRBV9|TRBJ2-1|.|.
TGTGCCAGCAGCGTCCCTGACTCCCACAATGAGCAGTTCTTC
CASSVPDSHNEQFF
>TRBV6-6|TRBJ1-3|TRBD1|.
TGTGCCAGCAGCCAGGACAGGACCACTGGAAACACCATATATTTT
CASSQDRTTGNTIYF
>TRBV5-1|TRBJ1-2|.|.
TGCGCCAGCAGCTTGGATCCTGACAGGACCTATGGCTACACCTTC
CASSLDPDRTYGYTF
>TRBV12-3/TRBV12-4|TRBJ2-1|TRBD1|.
TGTGCCAGCAGGACAGGGAAAAGCGAGTTCTTC
CASRTGKSEFF
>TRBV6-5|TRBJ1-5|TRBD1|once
TGTGCCAGCAGTTACTCGACGACAGGGGGTCAGCCCCAGCATTTT
CASSYSTTGGQPQHF
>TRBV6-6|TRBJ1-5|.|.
TGTGCCAGCAGTTCAGGACAAGATCAGCCCCAGCATTTT
CASSSGQDQPQHF
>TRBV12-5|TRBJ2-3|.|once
TGTGCTAGTGGTTTGATGGGGGCCGCAGATACGCAGTATTTT
CASGLMGAADTQYF
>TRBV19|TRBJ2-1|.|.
TGTGCCAGTAGTATTGGGCCGGGAACTGAGCAGTTCTTC
CASSIGPGTEQFF
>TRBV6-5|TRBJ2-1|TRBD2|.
TGTGCCAGTAGCGGGGGGGCCTTTGAGCAGTTCTTC
CASSGGAFEQFF
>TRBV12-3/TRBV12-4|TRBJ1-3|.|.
TGTGCCAGCAGTTTGCCAGAGGCAAACACCATATATTTT
CASSLPEANTIYF
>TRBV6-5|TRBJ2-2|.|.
TGTGCCAGCAGTTTTCAGCAGGAGAACACCGGGGAGCTGTTTTTT
CASSFQQENTGELFF
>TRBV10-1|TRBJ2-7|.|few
TGCGCCAGCAGTGCCACTCCCTACGAGCAGTACTTC
CASSATPYEQYF
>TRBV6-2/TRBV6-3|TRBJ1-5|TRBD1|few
TGTGCCAGCAGCCCCCTCAGGACAGGGAGATATCAGCCCCAGCATTTT
CASSPLRTGRYQPQHF
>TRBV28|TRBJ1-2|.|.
TGTGCCAGCAGTTCGGGGAACTATGGCTACACCTTC
CASSSGNYGYTF
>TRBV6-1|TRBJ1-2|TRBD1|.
TGTGCCAGCAGTGAAAGGGGGCGCGATGGCTACACCTTC
CASSERGRDGYTF
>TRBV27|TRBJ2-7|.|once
TGTGCCAGCACCCCTTTAGCGGAGAACTCCTACGAGCAGTACTTC
CASTPLAENSYEQYF
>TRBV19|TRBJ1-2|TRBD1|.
TGTGCCAGTAGTCCTGACAGGGGGCTTGGCTACACCTTC
CASSPDRGLGYTF
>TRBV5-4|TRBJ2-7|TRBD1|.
TGTGCCAGCAGCGGGGACAGCTCCTACGAGCAGTACTTC
CASSGDSSYEQYF
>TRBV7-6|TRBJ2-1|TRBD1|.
TGTGCCAGCAGCCAATTCCCACCGGGACAGTCAACCAACGAGCAGTTCTTC
CASSQFPPGQSTNEQFF
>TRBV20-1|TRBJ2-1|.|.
TGCAGTGCTAGACCGGATGAGCAGTTCTTC
CSARPDEQFF
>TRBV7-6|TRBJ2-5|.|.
TGTGCCAGCAGCTTACCTCAAGAGACCCAGTACTTC
CASSLPQETQYF
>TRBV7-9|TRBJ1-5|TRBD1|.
TGTGCCAGCAGCGGACAGGATAGCAATCAGCCCCAGCATTTT
CASSGQDSNQPQHF
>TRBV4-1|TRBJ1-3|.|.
TGCGCCAGCAGCCAAGATGCCCGGGATTTAGGAAACACCATATATTTT
CASSQDARDLGNTIYF
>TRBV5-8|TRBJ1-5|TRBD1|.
TGTGCCAGCAGCCCAGGGGGCGATCAGCCCCAGCATTTT
CASSPGGDQPQHF
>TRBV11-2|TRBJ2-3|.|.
TGTGCCAGCAGCTTAGTCCCCCTAAGCACAGATACGCAGTATTTT
CASSLVPLSTDTQYF
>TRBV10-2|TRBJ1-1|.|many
TGCGCCAGCACCAGACTTCGCACAGGGATGACTGAAGCTTTCTTT
CASTRLRTGMTEAFF
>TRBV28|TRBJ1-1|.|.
TGTGCCAGCAGTTTATGGGGGAGTAAGGGCACTGAAGCTTTCTTT
CASSLWGSKGTEAFF
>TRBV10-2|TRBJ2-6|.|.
TGCGCCAGCAGTGGACAGAGCTCTGGGGCCAACGTCCTGACTTTC
CASSGQSSGANVLTF
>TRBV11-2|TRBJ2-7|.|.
TGTGCCAGCAGGGATCAAGGGGGCTACGAGCAGTACTTC
CASRDQGGYEQYF
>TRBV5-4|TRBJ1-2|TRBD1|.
TGTGCCAGCAGCTTGGTACGGGACAGTAACTATGGCTACACCTTC
CASSLVRDSNYGYTF
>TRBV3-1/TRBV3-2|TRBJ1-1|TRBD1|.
TGTGCCAGCAGCCATCGGACAGGGCGTGAAGCTTTCTTT
CASSHRTGREAFF
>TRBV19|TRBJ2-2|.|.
TGTGCCAGTAGTATCCGGGACTTTGCGAACACCGGGGAGCTGTTTTTT
CASSIRDFANTGELFF
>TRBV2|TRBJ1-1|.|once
TGTGCCAGCCAATACCCCCCGGGGAACACTGAAGCTTTCTTT
CASQYPPGNTEAFF
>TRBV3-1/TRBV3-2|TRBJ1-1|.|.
TGTGCCAGCAGCCAACTGGGGCCGAACACTGAAGCTTTCTTT
CASSQLGPNTEAFF
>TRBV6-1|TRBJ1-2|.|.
TGTGCCAGCAGTGAAGCGGGTAGGGGGACGTACTATGGCTACACCTTC
CASSEAGRGTYYGYTF
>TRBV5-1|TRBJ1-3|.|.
TGCGTCAGCAGCTTTGGACATACAGATAAGTCCACCATATATTTT
CVSSFGHTDKSTIYF
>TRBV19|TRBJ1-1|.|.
TGTGCCAGTAGTATAAACGGGGGGACTGAAGCTTTCTTT
CASSINGGTEAFF